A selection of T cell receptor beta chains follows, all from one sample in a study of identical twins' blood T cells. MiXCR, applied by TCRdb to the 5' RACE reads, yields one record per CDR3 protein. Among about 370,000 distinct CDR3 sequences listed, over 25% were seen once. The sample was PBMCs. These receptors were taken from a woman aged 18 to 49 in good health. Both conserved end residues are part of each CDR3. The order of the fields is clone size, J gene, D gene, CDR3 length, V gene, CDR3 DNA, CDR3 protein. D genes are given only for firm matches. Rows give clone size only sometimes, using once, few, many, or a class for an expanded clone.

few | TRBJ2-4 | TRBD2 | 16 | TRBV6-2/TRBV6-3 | TGTGCCAGCCTATCTTGGGCGGGAGAGCGGCAAAACATTCAGTACTTC | CASLSWAGERQNIQYF
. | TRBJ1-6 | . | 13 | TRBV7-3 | TGTGCCAGCAGGGCGCGACCTAATTCACCCCTCCACTTT | CASRARPNSPLHF
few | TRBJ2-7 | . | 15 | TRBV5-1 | TGCGCCAGCAGCTTGGAACCTCTAATGTCCTACGAGCAGTACTTC | CASSLEPLMSYEQYF
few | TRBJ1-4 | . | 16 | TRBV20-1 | TGCAGTGCCCCCGCCACGCCATATCTAGCTAATGAAAAACTGTTTTTT | CSAPATPYLANEKLFF
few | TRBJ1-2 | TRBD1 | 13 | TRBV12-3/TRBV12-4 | TGTGCCAGTAGTGCCCAGGGGGCTCATGGCTACACCTTC | CASSAQGAHGYTF
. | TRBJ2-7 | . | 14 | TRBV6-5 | TGTGCCAGCAGACCGGACAGCACGCACTACGAGCAGTACTTC | CASRPDSTHYEQYF
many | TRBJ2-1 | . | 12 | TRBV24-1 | TGTGCCACCAGTGATTCTTACAATGAGCAGTTCTTC | CATSDSYNEQFF
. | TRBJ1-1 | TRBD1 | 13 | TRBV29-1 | TGCAGCGTGCCCACACAGGGGACCACTGAAGCTTTCTTT | CSVPTQGTTEAFF
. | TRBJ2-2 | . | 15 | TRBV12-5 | TGTGCGAGTGGTTTGGTACGGGGGTATCCCGGGGAGCTGTTTTTT | CASGLVRGYPGELFF
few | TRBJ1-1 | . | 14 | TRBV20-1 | TGCAGTGCTAGAGATCCGGGCAGGGACACTGAAGCTTTCTTT | CSARDPGRDTEAFF
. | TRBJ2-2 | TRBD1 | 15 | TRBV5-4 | TGTGCCAGCAGCTTAACCGGGACAGGGGCCTGGGAGCTGTTTTTT | CASSLTGTGAWELFF
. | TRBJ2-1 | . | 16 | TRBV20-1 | TGCAGTGCGACAGTACCGCGGAGGACGGTCTACAATGAGCAATTCTTC | CSATVPRRTVYNEQFF
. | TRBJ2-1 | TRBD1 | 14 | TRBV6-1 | TGTGCCAGCACCGGACAGGGGGCCTACAATGAGCAGTTCTTC | CASTGQGAYNEQFF
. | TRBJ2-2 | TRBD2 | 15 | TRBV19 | TGTGCCAGTAGTTGGCTAGCGGGGAACACCGGGGAGCTGTTTTTT | CASSWLAGNTGELFF
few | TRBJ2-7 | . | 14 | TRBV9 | TGTGCCAGCAGCCCCACCCTGAGCTCCTACGAGCAGTACTTC | CASSPTLSSYEQYF
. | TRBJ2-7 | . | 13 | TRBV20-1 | TGCAGTGCCACACTCCGGGACCTCGACGAGCAGTACTTC | CSATLRDLDEQYF
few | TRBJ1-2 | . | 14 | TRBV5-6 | TGTGCCAGCAGCGTTCATCAGGGGCGACAGGGCTACACCTTC | CASSVHQGRQGYTF
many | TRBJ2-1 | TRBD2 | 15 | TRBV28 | TGTGCCAGCAGTTTCACTAGCGGGTGGTACAATGAGCAGTTCTTC | CASSFTSGWYNEQFF
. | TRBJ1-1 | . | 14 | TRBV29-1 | TGCAGCGTTGAAGACCCGTTCCAAAACACTGAAGCTTTCTTT | CSVEDPFQNTEAFF
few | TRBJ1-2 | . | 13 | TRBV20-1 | TGCAGTGCTAGAGGAGGACGGCTCTATGGCTACACCTTC | CSARGGRLYGYTF
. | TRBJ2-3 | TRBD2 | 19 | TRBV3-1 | TGTGCCAGCAGCCAAGGGGAAATGCCGGGACTACCTTCCACAGATACGCAGTATTTT | CASSQGEMPGLPSTDTQYF
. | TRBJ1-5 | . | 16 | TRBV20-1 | TGCAGTGCTACGTCCGGACGGCCTCATAGCAATCAGCCCCAACATTTT | CSATSGRPHSNQPQHF
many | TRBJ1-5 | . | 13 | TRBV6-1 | TGTGCCAGCACCCAGGAAGTAGTTCAGCCCCAGCATTTT | CASTQEVVQPQHF
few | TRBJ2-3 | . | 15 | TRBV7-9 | TGTGCCAGCAGCTCCGGGACCGCAACTACAGATACGCAGTATTTT | CASSSGTATTDTQYF
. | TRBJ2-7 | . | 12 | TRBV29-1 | TGCAGCGTTGCAACAGGGTCCTACGAGCAGTACTTC | CSVATGSYEQYF
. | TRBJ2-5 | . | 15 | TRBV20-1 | TGCAGTGCTAGAGATAGGGACGGGAGAGGAGAGACCCGGTACTTC | CSARDRDGRGETRYF
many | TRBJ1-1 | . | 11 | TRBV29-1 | TGCAGCGTTGAAACAGGGACTGAAGCTTTCTTT | CSVETGTEAFF
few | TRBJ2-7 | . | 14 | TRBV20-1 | TGCAGTGCTATCCAGACTAGGGCCCCTTACGAGCAGTACTTC | CSAIQTRAPYEQYF
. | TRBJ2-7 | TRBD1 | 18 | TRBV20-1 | TGCAGTGCTCCCCGGAAGGGGACAGTATCTCTTCACCTCTCCGAGCAGTACTTC | CSAPRKGTVSLHLSEQYF
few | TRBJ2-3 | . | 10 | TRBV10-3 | TGTGCCATCGCCACAGATACGCAGTATTTT | CAIATDTQYF
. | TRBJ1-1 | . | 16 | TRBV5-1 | TGCGCCAGCAGCTTGGGGTATGGACAATCTTACACTGAAGCTTTCTTT | CASSLGYGQSYTEAFF
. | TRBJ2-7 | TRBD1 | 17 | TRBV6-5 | TGTGCCAGCAGTTTCGGGACAGGGATGATTCAGGTGGTCGAGCAGTACTTC | CASSFGTGMIQVVEQYF
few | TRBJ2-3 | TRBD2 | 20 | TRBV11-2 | TGTGCCAGCACCCTAGAACCCCAGCGGGGGCCCAACCCTAGCACAGATACGCAGTATTTT | CASTLEPQRGPNPSTDTQYF
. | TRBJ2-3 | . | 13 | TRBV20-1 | TGCAGTGCTAAGCAGGGGTCCTCGGCCACGCAGTATTTT | CSAKQGSSATQYF
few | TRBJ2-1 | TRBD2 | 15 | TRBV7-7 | TGTGCCAGCAGTACGGGGCTAGCGGGCTCCAATGAGCAGTTCTTC | CASSTGLAGSNEQFF
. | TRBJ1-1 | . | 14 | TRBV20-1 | TGCAGTGCTCCGGCTGTAGGGCTGAACACTGAAGCTTTCTTT | CSAPAVGLNTEAFF